This T cell receptor beta chain was observed in a study of blood T cell repertoires in COVID-19. Overall study: The samples span acute and convalescent COVID-19 from the United States, Italy and Spain. T cells, B-cell-depleted T cells, or PBMCs provided the cDNA or gDNA that served as material.

Trimming stripped 0 bases from V and 5 bases from J, with 8 bases between. Germline V gene lookup returns CDR1 SGDLS and CDR2 YYNGEE. The CDR3 covers 13 residues. In the original analysis: Estimation of nucleated cell counts was performed using reference gene primer amplification. Data came from immunoSEQ multiplex PCR; TCRdb stores just in-frame clones and leaves some out. The DNA gave D and trimming, while V, J and clone size come from that table. The table lists around 97,000 clones, about 80% of them singletons, with 10% to 15% in the top ten. This clonotype was sampled from a human donor in a cohort sampled during active or convalescent COVID-19. The V and J genes are TRBV9 and TRBJ1-2; possible D gene TRBD1, 6 bases. Sequencing was performed on peripheral blood. CDR3 region: CASSVEQGYGYTF. The DNA of the CDR3 is TGTGCCAGCAGCGTAGAACAGGGATATGGCTACACCTTC.